This TCR beta chain was captured by sequencing in a study of T cells in Graves' hyperthyroidism and ophthalmopathy. Notes on the study in general: The model's output predicted ophthalmopathy at a median of roughly 6 months prior to onset. Most thyroid clonotypes expanded above 0.001 appeared in blood too.

Ophthalmopathy cases met thresholds of Clinical Activity Score at least 3, NOSPECS grade at least 4 and duration under 3 months. Clinical symptoms, serum thyroxine, TRAb, thyroid ultrasound and orbital computed tomography informed diagnoses. About this clonotype itself: Its target is not known.

CDR1 and CDR2 (germline): SGHRS, YFSETQ. The V gene lost 1 base and the J gene lost 3 bases, with 17 bases spanning the gap. CDR3 size: 17 residues. Using RNA transcripts as the source, TCR beta CDR3 regions were amplified. The HTBI primer set served for first-round RT-PCR of the TCR CDR3. TCRdb re-called the multiplex PCR reads with MiXCR, one entry per CDR3 protein. The sample consists of a few hundred thousand distinct CDR3 sequences, about 13% of them appearing once. The J gene is TRBJ1-5, the V gene TRBV5-1; D is possibly TRBD1 (5 bases). Sequencing was performed on blood. The clonotype originates from a middle-aged woman with Graves' ophthalmopathy. The CDR3 here is CASSLKGIGTLNQPQHF. CDR3 bases: TGCGCCAGCAGCTTGAAGGGAATAGGGACTCTCAATCAGCCCCAGCATTTT.